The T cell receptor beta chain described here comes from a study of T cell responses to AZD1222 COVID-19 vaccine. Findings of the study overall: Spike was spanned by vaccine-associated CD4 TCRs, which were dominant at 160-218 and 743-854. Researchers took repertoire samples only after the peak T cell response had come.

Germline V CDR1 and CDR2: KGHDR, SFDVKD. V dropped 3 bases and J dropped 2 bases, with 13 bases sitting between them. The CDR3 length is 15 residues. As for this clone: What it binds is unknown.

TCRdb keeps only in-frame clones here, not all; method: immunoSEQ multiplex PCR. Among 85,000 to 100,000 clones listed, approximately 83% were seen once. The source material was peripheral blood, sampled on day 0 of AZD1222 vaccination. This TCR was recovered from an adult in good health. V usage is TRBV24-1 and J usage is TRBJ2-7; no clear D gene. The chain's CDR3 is CATSDPQDGAYEQYF. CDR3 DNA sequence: TGTGCCACCAGTGATCCCCAGGATGGGGCCTACGAGCAGTACTTC.